This T cell receptor (beta chain) was recorded in a study of cytomegalovirus exposure and HLA in healthy donors. In the study overall: Within an early data release were around 87 million unique TCRs drawn from HLA-typed donors. Study results and caveats: Earlier analysis yielded a pattern in which most TCR beta V segments were productive about 87% or about 30% of the time. It was in a later analysis that TCR association rates were seen to vary by HLA locus, highest for DRB1 and lowest for HLA-C.

The PCR contained 60 Vbeta and 13 Jbeta primers. Some clones are missing from TCRdb's copy, which holds only in-frame ones; the method was immunoSEQ multiplex PCR. The sample gives 29,000 or so clones, about 60% of which show up once; around 43% is in the top ten. Comments on this clone: The target antigen is unknown.

Sequencing was performed on PBMCs. This TCR came from a male donor in good health and CMV-seropositive.

Here the CDR3 DNA reads TGTGCCAGCAGCGACCCGGGACAGGGGCACTATGGCTACACCTTC. This sequence encodes CASSDPGQGHYGYTF. The J gene is TRBJ1-2, the V gene TRBV2; 10 positions agree with TRBD1. This CDR3 is 15 amino acids long. Germline assignment: CDR1 SNHLY and CDR2 FYNNEI. The V and J ends lost 6 bases and 3 bases, in that order; junction bases with no gene match: 7.